This T cell receptor beta chain is from a study of blood T cell repertoires in COVID-19. Study as a whole: Donors in the United States, Italy and Spain gave samples during acute or convalescent COVID-19. Sources were T cells, B-cell-depleted T cells, or PBMCs; the material itself was cDNA or gDNA.

This CDR3 is 16 amino acids long. V shed 6 bases and J 3 bases; nucleotides not matched to a gene: 9. Germline CDR1 is LGHDT and CDR2 is YNNKEL (reference sequence). In the original workflow: Quantification of nucleated cells was approximated via reference gene primer amplification. Some clones are missing from TCRdb's copy, which holds only in-frame ones; the method was immunoSEQ multiplex PCR. The D gene and trimming were derived from the DNA, and the V and J assignments and clone size from that table. This sample has about 50,000 clones; roughly 83% occur once, and the top ten carry 2% to 2.5%. This rearrangement joins TRBV3-1 (or the pseudogene TRBV3-2) to TRBJ2-1; 9 nucleotides line up with TRBD2. This sequence originates from a woman aged 60-75 years with acute or convalescent COVID-19. Sequenced material: peripheral blood. The CDR3 here is CASSPSAGGRYNEQFF. The CDR3 DNA is TGTGCCAGCAGTCCCTCGGCGGGGGGGCGCTACAATGAGCAGTTCTTC.